This entry features one T cell receptor (beta chain) sequence. Study processing details: Amplifying reference gene primers gave estimates of nucleated cell counts. The data were produced by immunoSEQ multiplex PCR, yet TCRdb's version contains in-frame clones alone and is incomplete. Clone size and the V and J calls come from that table; the DNA yielded D and trimming. The profile shows 140,000 or so clones, around 83% of them singletons. The record originates from a study of blood T cell repertoires in COVID-19. V was trimmed by 5 bases and J by 1 base, leaving 12 bases between them. The CDR3 extends over 15 amino acids. Germline loops: CDR1 LNHDA, CDR2 SQIVND (reference sequence).

The chain uses TRBV19 and TRBJ1-3; no clear D. The sample comprised peripheral blood. The clonotype comes from a man younger than 40 with COVID-19, enrolled during active disease. The CDR3: CASSVSPGSGNTIYF. DNA of the CDR3: TGTGCCAGTAGTGTCTCTCCCGGGTCTGGAAACACCATATATTTT.